This entry concerns a single TCR beta chain. This clone showed up just a few times. It has no known antigen specificity. A read error may produce the germline difference seen at one junction end. From its cysteine to its phenylalanine, the CDR3 spans 13 amino acids. Only CDR3 DNA remains: 39 bases, in frame from the first base. The germline V gene (reference sequence) yields MNHEY for CDR1 and SMNVEV for CDR2. These data are taken from a study of beta chain features in type 1 diabetes (dated 2018 in TCRdb). Regarding the complete study: Patients and healthy donors did not differ in mean age, gender distribution, total cell number or subset yield. A total of 85 million to 140 million sorted cells were examined across all samples, and a strong correlation was observed between cell number per subset and RNA yield. In the study, TCRB repertoires of sorted circulating CD4+ T cell subsets from recently diagnosed type 1 diabetes patients were compared with those of matched healthy donors. Regulatory and stem cell-like memory subsets were isolated from only 8 patients and roughly eight healthy donors, whereas naive and central memory subsets came from all 28 donors.

Each donor gave one peripheral blood draw, averaging approximately 0.12 L, which was collected into heparinised tubes. A BD FACSAria II and a panel including CD45RO, CCR7, CD25, CD127, CD95 and CD27 were used to sort naive, central memory, regulatory and stem cell-like memory CD4+ T cells. All sorted populations exceeded 95% purity. PBMCs were isolated immediately by Lymphoprep density gradient centrifugation and stained directly without culture. So that batch effects would be minimized, each experiment stained and sorted samples in pairs, pairing one healthy donor with one patient. Overall results and qualifications from the work: HLA sub-analyses involved small numbers of individuals, so any influence of HLA type on TCRB rearrangement remained unresolved. At VDJ recombination sites, patients with type 1 diabetes made fewer insertions and deleted more nucleotides, a pattern implying thymic rearrangement abnormalities. Naive, central memory and regulatory TCRB repertoires appeared to be more similar among patients than among healthy donors. In all four CD4+ subsets, TCRB CDR3 length was moderately but significantly shorter in type 1 diabetes patients. Because cDNA rather than genomic DNA was sequenced, highly expressing activated cells could have been over-represented, although no difference in activation and CD3 levels was found between groups. PCR may preferentially amplify shorter templates, but because patient and control samples were amplified and corrected together, any resulting skew would affect both groups equally.

The entire isolated RNA was reverse transcribed using the High Capacity cDNA Reverse Transcription Kit, and thus expressed TCRB transcripts were sequenced. Naive, central memory and regulatory T cell samples underwent deep immunoSEQ sequencing, averaging around 4 million total reads per sample. Sorted cells were lysed in RLT buffer, and RNA was extracted using DNase-treated RNeasy Micro or Mini kits according to cell number. To prevent cross-contamination, every cell subset was processed on its own, while patient and healthy donor samples were processed together. TCRB sequences were amplified from cDNA with the immunoSEQ multiplex PCR, producing 87-bp fragments spanning the CDR3 region. Sequencing of the amplicons was performed on the Illumina HiSeq platform. The published analysis was carried out like this. Synthetic template baselines were used to correct PCR bias computationally, reads within Hamming distance 2 were collapsed, and singletons that could not be merged were discarded. Reads were aligned against IMGT to assign V, D and J genes, CDR3 length and insertions or deletions at six rearrangement sites. Within each subset, clonotype counts were normalized to sorted cell number, after which true diversity and Gini coefficients were computed with the tcR R package. The overlap coefficient, calculated on TCRB nucleotide sequences, was used to measure repertoire sharing. As a proxy for the pre-selection repertoire, out-of-frame TCRB sequences from naive cells were analyzed. The immuneACCESS repertoire file appears here via TCRdb, limited to in-frame rearrangements. These files lack a portion of the clones; in checked studies, under half of the deficit traces to unresolved V genes, and the cause of the others is not known. The D gene and trimming were derived from the DNA, and the V and J assignments and clone size from that table. The sample table holds 500,000 to 700,000 clones, of which roughly a sixth were seen once. The ten largest account for about 0.097% of the sample.

The V gene is TRBV27 and the J gene is TRBJ2-7; TRBD1 is a possible D gene, resting on 5 matching bases. The material sequenced was naive CD4+ T cells from blood. Interpreted using the paper, the cell subset or site label stands for: true naive CD4+ T cells. This receptor was obtained from a young man in good health. The nucleotides read TGTGCCAGCCGTTTGGTTAGGGGATACGAGCAGTACTTC. This codes for CASRLVRGYEQYF.